Listed below are T cell receptor beta chains from one sample, sequenced in a study of blood T cell repertoires in COVID-19. Some clones are missing from TCRdb's copy, which holds only in-frame ones; the method was immunoSEQ multiplex PCR. The table records under 150,000 clones, around four fifths of them present only once. The material sequenced was peripheral blood. These receptors were obtained from a man older than 75 with acute or convalescent COVID-19. Both conserved end residues are trimmed from each CDR3.

V: TRBV29-1; J: TRBJ2-1; CDR3: SVNRVVNEQF
V: TRBV29-1; J: TRBJ2-3; CDR3: SVSWGGSTDTQY
V: TRBV6-6; J: TRBJ2-7; CDR3: ASGTSGGGSYEQY
V: TRBV5-1; J: TRBJ1-3; CDR3: ASSSAGGSGNTIY
V: TRBV7-2; J: TRBJ2-5; CDR3: ASTHGGTVETQY
V: TRBV12-3/TRBV12-4; J: TRBJ1-1; CDR3: ASSFEVRLEAF
V: TRBV11-2; J: TRBJ2-3; CDR3: ASSLGGPLAGYTDTQY
V: TRBV10-2; J: TRBJ2-5; CDR3: ASRTTSGQGTQY
V: TRBV5-1; J: TRBJ2-7; CDR3: ASSLGDRGYEQY
V: TRBV5-1; J: TRBJ1-1; CDR3: ASSLGLQGAVTF
V: TRBV10-3; J: TRBJ1-2; CDR3: AISDHSQLYGYT
V: TRBV9; J: TRBJ1-2; CDR3: ASSVGADYGYT
V: TRBV28; J: TRBJ1-5; CDR3: ASRWTGNQPQH
V: TRBV7-3; J: TRBJ2-1; CDR3: ASSLSGGGNEQF
V: TRBV5-1; J: TRBJ2-3; CDR3: ASSLQGIGTDTQY
V: TRBV6-6; J: TRBJ1-5; CDR3: ASRGAARNQPQH
V: TRBV29-1; J: TRBJ2-3; CDR3: SFQDSTDTQY
V: TRBV19; J: TRBJ1-5; CDR3: ASSINFNQPQH
V: TRBV5-6; J: TRBJ2-2; CDR3: ASSAEGAGAHTGELF